The 2 T cell receptor beta chains below come from one sample, sequenced in a study of cytomegalovirus exposure and HLA in healthy donors. This PCR relied on a set of 60 Vbeta primers and 13 Jbeta primers. Sequencing was performed with immunoSEQ multiplex PCR; in TCRdb, only in-frame clones are kept and a portion is missing. The repertoire holds around 93,000 clones, over 75% seen once, with roughly 3.8% in the top ten. The sample was PBMCs. These TCRs come from a man in his fifties in good health and CMV-seronegative.

V gene TRBV7-2 combines with J gene TRBJ2-1, with D possibly TRBD1 on 5 matching bases. Germline V CDR1 and CDR2: SGHTA, FQGNSA. Deletions cut 2 bases from V and 4 bases from J, with 12 bases between. This CDR3 has 15 amino acids. In nucleotides, the CDR3 is TGTGCCAGCAGCTTACAGGGCCACGGGTACAATGAGCAGTTCTTC. This sequence encodes CASSLQGHGYNEQFF.

The chain has TRBV4-1 and TRBJ2-5; 10 nucleotides align to TRBD1. The CDR3 has 13 residues. Germline CDR1 is MGHRA and CDR2 is YSYEKL. V lost 5 bases to trimming and J lost 5 bases; unmatched junction nucleotides: 2. This chain's CDR3 is CASSWTGGETQYF. The CDR3 nucleotides are TGCGCCAGCAGCTGGACAGGGGGGGAGACCCAGTACTTC.